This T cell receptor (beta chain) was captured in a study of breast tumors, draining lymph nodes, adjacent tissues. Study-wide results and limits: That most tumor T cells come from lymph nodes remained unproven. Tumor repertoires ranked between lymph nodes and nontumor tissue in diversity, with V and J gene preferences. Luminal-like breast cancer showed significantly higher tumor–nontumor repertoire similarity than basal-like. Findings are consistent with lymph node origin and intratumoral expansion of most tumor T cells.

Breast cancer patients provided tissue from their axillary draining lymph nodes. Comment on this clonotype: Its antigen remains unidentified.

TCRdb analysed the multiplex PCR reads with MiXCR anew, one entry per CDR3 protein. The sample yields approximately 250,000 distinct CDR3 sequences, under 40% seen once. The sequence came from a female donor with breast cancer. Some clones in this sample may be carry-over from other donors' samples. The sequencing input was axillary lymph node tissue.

CDR3 coding DNA: TGTGCCATCAGTTCGGAGAACTATGGCTACACCTTC. It specifies CAISSENYGYTF. The rearrangement joins TRBV10-3 to TRBJ1-2; no reliable D call. The V end lost 5 bases, the J end lost 2 bases, and 6 bases lay between the germline ends. The CDR3 runs 12 residues. Germline V gives CDR1 ENHRY, CDR2 SYGVKD.